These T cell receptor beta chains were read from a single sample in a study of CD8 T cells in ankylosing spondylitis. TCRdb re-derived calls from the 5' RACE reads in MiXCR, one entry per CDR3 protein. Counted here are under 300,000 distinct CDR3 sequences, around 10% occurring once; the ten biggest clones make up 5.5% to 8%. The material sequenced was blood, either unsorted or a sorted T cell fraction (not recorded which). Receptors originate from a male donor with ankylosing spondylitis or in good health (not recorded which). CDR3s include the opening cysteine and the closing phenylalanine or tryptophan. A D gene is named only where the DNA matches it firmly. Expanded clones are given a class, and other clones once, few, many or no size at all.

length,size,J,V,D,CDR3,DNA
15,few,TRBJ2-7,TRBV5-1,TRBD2,CASSTGTSDSYEQYF,TGCGCCAGCAGCACCGGGACTAGCGACTCCTACGAGCAGTACTTC
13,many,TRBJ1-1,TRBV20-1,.,CSASRRANTEAFF,TGCAGTGCTAGCCGCAGGGCCAACACTGAAGCTTTCTTT
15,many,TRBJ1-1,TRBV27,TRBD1,CASSSPRTGGTEAFF,TGTGCCAGCAGTTCTCCTCGGACAGGGGGAACTGAAGCTTTCTTT
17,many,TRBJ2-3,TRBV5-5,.,CASSLVDGTPSTDTQYF,TGTGCCAGCAGCTTGGTCGACGGAACCCCTAGCACAGATACGCAGTATTTT
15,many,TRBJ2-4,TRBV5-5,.,CASSLYGNDKNIQYF,TGTGCCAGCAGCTTATACGGGAATGACAAAAACATTCAGTACTTC
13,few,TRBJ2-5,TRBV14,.,CASSQDLRETQYF,TGTGCCAGCAGCCAAGATCTACGAGAGACCCAGTACTTC
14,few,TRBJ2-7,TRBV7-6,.,CASSPVRALDEQYF,TGTGCCAGCAGCCCCGTTCGGGCGTTAGACGAGCAGTACTTC
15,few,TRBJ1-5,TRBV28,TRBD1,CASSSVDRAPQPQHF,TGTGCCAGCAGCTCCGTAGACAGGGCCCCTCAGCCCCAGCATTTT
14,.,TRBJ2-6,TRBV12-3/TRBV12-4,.,CASSFMAGANVLTF,TGTGCCAGCAGTTTTATGGCTGGGGCCAACGTCCTGACTTTC
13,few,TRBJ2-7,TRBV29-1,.,CSVEVTLGDEQYF,TGCAGCGTTGAAGTAACGCTGGGGGACGAGCAGTACTTC
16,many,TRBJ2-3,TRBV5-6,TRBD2,CASSRGGDGTGDTQYF,TGTGCCAGCAGTCGGGGAGGGGACGGCACGGGGGATACGCAGTATTTT
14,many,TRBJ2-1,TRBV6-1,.,CASSESSGYNEQFF,TGTGCCAGCAGTGAATCCAGCGGATACAATGAGCAGTTCTTC
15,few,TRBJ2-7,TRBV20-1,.,CSARDLGEFSYEQYF,TGCAGTGCTAGAGATTTGGGGGAGTTTTCTTACGAGCAGTACTTC
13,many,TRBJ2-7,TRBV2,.,CASDPVRVDEQYF,TGTGCCAGCGACCCAGTCCGTGTGGACGAGCAGTACTTC
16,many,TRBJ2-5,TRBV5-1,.,CASSLETRGAGETQYF,TGCGCCAGCAGCTTGGAAACACGGGGGGCCGGAGAGACCCAGTACTTC
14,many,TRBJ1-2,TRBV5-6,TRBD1,CASSPYEGAKGYTF,TGTGCCAGCAGCCCCTACGAGGGGGCGAAGGGCTACACCTTC
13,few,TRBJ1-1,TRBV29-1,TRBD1,CSVMMTGGTEAFF,TGCAGCGTGATGATGACAGGGGGCACTGAAGCTTTCTTT
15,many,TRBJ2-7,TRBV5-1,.,CASSLEPGEIYEQYF,TGCGCCAGCAGCTTGGAGCCGGGAGAGATCTACGAGCAGTACTTC
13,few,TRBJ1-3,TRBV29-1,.,CSVTLSSGNTIYF,TGCAGCGTTACACTGTCCTCTGGAAACACCATATATTTT
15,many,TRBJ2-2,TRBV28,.,CASSRPSGLTGELFF,TGTGCCAGCAGTCGCCCCTCGGGGCTCACCGGGGAGCTGTTTTTT
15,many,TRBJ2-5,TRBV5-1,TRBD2,CASSTRTSGGETQYF,TGCGCCAGCAGCACGCGGACTAGCGGGGGGGAGACCCAGTACTTC
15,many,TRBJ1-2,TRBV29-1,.,CSVERGSGRGYGYTF,TGCAGCGTTGAGAGGGGGTCAGGACGGGGTTATGGCTACACCTTC
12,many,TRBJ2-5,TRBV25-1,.,CASSDIQETQYF,TGTGCCAGCAGTGATATCCAAGAGACCCAGTACTTC
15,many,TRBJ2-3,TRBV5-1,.,CASSNRQEVTDTQYF,TGCGCCAGCAGCAACCGACAGGAAGTCACAGATACGCAGTATTTT
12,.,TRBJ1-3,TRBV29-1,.,CSVRWSGNTIYF,TGCAGCGTTCGTTGGAGCGGAAACACCATATATTTT
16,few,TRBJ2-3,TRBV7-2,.,CASSLRSAHQSDTQYF,TGTGCCAGCAGCCTCCGGTCGGCCCATCAGTCGGATACGCAGTATTTT
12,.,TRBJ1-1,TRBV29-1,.,CSVEDGTKGYFF,TGCAGCGTTGAAGACGGGACCAAGGGGTACTTCTTT
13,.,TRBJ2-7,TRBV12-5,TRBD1,CASGDRGLGEQYF,TGTGCTAGTGGGGACAGGGGCTTGGGTGAGCAGTACTTC